The 16 T cell receptor beta chains reported below all come from one sample, sequenced in a study of T cell changes during pregnancy in multiple sclerosis. Assay: immunoSEQ multiplex PCR; the TCRdb copy retains only in-frame clones and omits some. This table has about 66,000 clones, 90% to 95% appearing once. The material sequenced was CD8+ T cells from peripheral blood mononuclear cells, taken before pregnancy. The receptors come from a female donor with multiple sclerosis, enrolled in a pregnancy study.

V and J are TRBV6-6 and TRBJ2-6, with a tentative D call TRBD2 (6 bases). Germline V gene lookup returns CDR1 MNHNY and CDR2 SVGAGI (reference sequence). V was pared by 5 bases and J by 0 bases, with 11 bases between. The CDR3 has 16 amino acids. The chain's CDR3 is CASSGDGSSGANVLTF. CDR3 DNA sequence: TGTGCCAGCAGTGGCGACGGGAGCTCTGGGGCCAACGTCCTGACTTTC.

This clone is labeled as medium-sized. V gene TRBV7-2 combines with J gene TRBJ2-5, with D unclear. CDR3 length equals 14 residues. In germline, CDR1 is SGHTA, CDR2 FQGNSA. Trimming stripped 1 base from V and 9 bases from J, with 15 bases between. CDR3 nucleotide sequence: TGTGCCAGCAGCTTAGAAGGTCCCGGGTGGCCCCAGTACTTC. This codes for CASSLEGPGWPQYF.

This chain joins TRBV9 and TRBJ1-2; weak D call: TRBD1 (6 bases). The CDR3 length is 12 residues. Germline V gene data show CDR1 as SGDLS and CDR2 as YYNGEE. V was shortened by 4 bases and J by 8 bases, with 12 bases between the two germline ends. The CDR3 DNA is TGTGCCAGCAGCCCACAGGGCGGAGGCTACACCTTC. Protein sequence: CASSPQGGGYTF.

The chain is built from TRBV29-1 and TRBJ2-1; D perhaps matches TRBD1 (6 bases). CDR1 and CDR2 (germline): SQVTM, ANQGSEA. This CDR3 has 14 residues. Trimming stripped 5 bases from V and 0 bases from J, with 11 bases between. The CDR3: CSVPTGSSYNEQFF. DNA for the CDR3: TGCAGCGTTCCCACAGGGAGCTCCTACAATGAGCAGTTCTTC.

The chain combines TRBV5-6 with TRBJ2-1; 7 nucleotides align to TRBD2. This CDR3 spans 15 amino acids. Germline values: CDR1 SGHDT, CDR2 YYEEEE. Unmatched junction bases numbered 8, after V lost 3 bases and J lost 5 bases. The chain's CDR3 is CASSSTRGDHNEQFF. DNA of the CDR3: TGTGCCAGCAGCTCCACCCGGGGGGACCACAATGAGCAGTTCTTC.

CDR3 residues: CASSATLLAGGNEQFF. DNA for the CDR3: TGTGCCAGCAGCGCGACCTTACTAGCGGGGGGAAACGAGCAGTTCTTC. The gene calls are TRBV7-6 and TRBJ2-1, with 12 bases fitting TRBD2. Germline trimming cut 5 bases from V and 10 bases from J; bases unmatched to any gene: 12. Germline CDR1 SGHVS, CDR2 FNYEAQ. The CDR3 runs to 16 residues.

The chain joins TRBV30 to TRBJ2-2; D is unresolved. The V gene's germline CDR1 is GTSNPN and CDR2 SVGIG (reference sequence). This CDR3 is 13 amino acids long. The V and J ends lost 4 bases and 1 base respectively, with 7 bases between them. The CDR3: CAWTRVNTGELFF. Here the CDR3 DNA reads TGTGCCTGGACCCGAGTGAACACCGGGGAGCTGTTTTTT.

A few counts support this clone. The J gene is TRBJ2-5, the V gene TRBV4-1, with D perhaps TRBD2 (6 bases). V was cut by 1 base and J by 3 bases, with 9 bases left in between. Germline CDR1 and CDR2: MGHRA and YSYEKL. The CDR3 is made up of 14 amino acids. Written as DNA, the CDR3 is TGCGCCAGCAGCCAAGCGTGGGGGGAAGAGACCCAGTACTTC. Its translation: CASSQAWGEETQYF.

The chain carries TRBV29-1 and TRBJ2-5; 9 positions match TRBD1. Trimming cost V 6 bases and J 5 bases; bases outside gene matches: 16. CDR3 length: 16 amino acids. Germline CDR1 is SQVTM and CDR2 is ANQGSEA. In nucleotides, the CDR3 is TGCAGCGTCACCACCCCCCGGACAGGGGTGTGGGAGACCCAGTACTTC. Its translation is CSVTTPRTGVWETQYF.

The V gene is TRBV7-8, the J gene TRBJ2-1; TRBD2 aligns across 11 bases. CDR1 SGHVS and CDR2 FQNEAQ come from the germline V gene. The CDR3 runs to 21 residues. With 1 base clipped from V and 2 bases from J, the junction kept 16 bases outside the gene matches. The CDR3 nucleotides read TGTGCCAGCAGCTTAGGGTGGTCGGAAACTAGCGGGGGCCGGCCCTACAATGAGCAGTTCTTC. It translates to CASSLGWSETSGGRPYNEQFF.

This sequence joins TRBV15 and TRBJ2-5; a weak D match, TRBD1 (6 bases). Germline-derived CDR1 and CDR2 are LNHNV and YYDKDF (reference sequence). The CDR3 is 16 amino acids. Trimming removed 1 base at V and 5 bases at J, with 17 bases between. The CDR3 coding sequence is TGTGCCACCAGCAGAGGGGACATTCATGTATCGGAGACCCAGTACTTC. Protein product: CATSRGDIHVSETQYF.

This chain uses TRBV29-1 with TRBJ1-2; D is undetermined. The CDR3 is made up of 13 amino acids. With 4 bases removed from V and 2 bases from J, the gap between germline ends came to 11 bases. CDR1 is SQVTM, CDR2 ANQGSEA, per germline. CDR3 region: CSVVIDGNYGYTF. CDR3 DNA: TGCAGCGTTGTTATAGACGGGAACTATGGCTACACCTTC.

The gene calls are TRBV6-1 and TRBJ2-2; D unclear. The CDR3 runs 15 residues. Trimming removed 10 bases from V and 5 bases from J, with 20 bases in between. The V gene's germline CDR1 is MNHNS and CDR2 SASEGT. DNA for the CDR3: TGTGCCACTGCGGTTTGGATAAAGGCGACCGGGGAGCTGTTTTTT. It yields the protein CATAVWIKATGELFF.

This rearrangement joins TRBV7-9 to TRBJ2-1; 7 positions match TRBD2. V lost 1 base and J lost 13; bases outside the gene matches: 4. Germline assignment: CDR1 SEHNR and CDR2 FQNEAQ (reference sequence). CDR3 size: 12 residues. CDR3: CASSLGGGNQFF. The CDR3 nucleotides are TGTGCCAGCAGCTTAGGCGGGGGTAATCAGTTCTTC.

This sequence joins TRBV19 and TRBJ1-5; D might be TRBD1 (5 bases). The CDR3 has 16 amino acids. Trimming removed 4 bases from V and 2 bases from J, with 15 bases in between. Looked up from germline, CDR1 is LNHDA and CDR2 is SQIVND (reference sequence). As DNA, the CDR3 is TGTGCCAGTAGTACCCAGGACAAGGGCGGCAATCAGCCCCAGCATTTT. Its protein product is CASSTQDKGGNQPQHF.

This clone was seen only once. This chain uses TRBV5-6 with TRBJ2-7, with D tentatively TRBD1 (5 bases). Germline V gene lookup returns CDR1 SGHDT and CDR2 YYEEEE. V was cut by 4 bases and J by 7 bases, with 12 bases left in between. The CDR3 consists of 12 residues. DNA of the CDR3: TGTGCCAGCAGCCAGGGCGTGTGGGAGCAGTACTTC. Translated, it gives CASSQGVWEQYF.